This entry lists 2 T cell receptor beta chains sequenced from one sample in a study of T cells expressing NK-cell markers. No DNA is given; TCRdb re-called the 5' RACE reads and lists each CDR3 protein once. Recorded for this sample: about 540,000 distinct CDR3 sequences. The sample was blood T cells: a sorted CD56 or NKG2C T cell subset, CD4+ or CD8+ T cells, or bulk PBMC T cells (not recorded which). Receptors originate from a man between 18 and 35 years old in good health.

The rearrangement uses TRBV20-1 and TRBJ2-5; TCRdb selects TRBD1, and the lack of DNA leaves this call unchecked. CDR3 size: 14 residues. CDR1 and CDR2 (germline): DFQATT, SNEGSKA (reference sequence). The CDR3 region is CSASWAGAKETQYF.

The chain combines TRBV20-1 with TRBJ2-6; TCRdb calls TRBD1, which cannot be checked without DNA. Germline assignment: CDR1 DFQATT and CDR2 SNEGSKA (reference sequence). There are 14 residues in the CDR3. The CDR3 is CSVVPHSGANVLTF.